The 16 T cell receptor beta chains below all came from one sample that was sequenced in a study of beta chain features in type 1 diabetes. The sequenced template was cDNA made from the entire isolated RNA. The data were produced by immunoSEQ multiplex PCR, yet TCRdb's version contains in-frame clones alone and is incomplete. This table has 130,000 to 150,000 clones, about 44% appearing once. The specimen was Tregs from blood. These receptors were obtained from a man between 18 and 35 years old in good health.

The chain joins TRBV29-1 to TRBJ2-4, with 11 bases identical to TRBD1. With V trimmed by 7 bases and J by 6 bases, 5 bases remained unmatched. Germline CDR1 SQVTM, CDR2 ANQGSEA. The CDR3 contains 13 residues. CDR3 DNA sequence: TGCAGCGGGAAGGGACAGGGGGTAAACATTCAGTACTTC. Translated: CSGKGQGVNIQYF.

V gene TRBV7-2 combines with J gene TRBJ1-5, with D hard to call. The V end lost 3 bases, the J end lost 3 bases, and 6 bases lay between the germline ends. The germline V gene encodes CDR1 SGHTA and CDR2 FQGNSA. This CDR3 region has 13 residues. The DNA for the CDR3 is TGTGCCAGCAGCTTTTATCCCAATCAGCCCCAGCATTTT. Translation: CASSFYPNQPQHF.

The V and J genes are TRBV5-1 and TRBJ2-5, with TRBD2 identical over 14 bases. The CDR3 sequence is 18 residues long. V shed 6 bases, J shed 2 bases, and the junction held 12 bases outside the gene matches. CDR1 and CDR2 (germline): SGHRS, YFSETQ. The CDR3 sequence is CASTLAPGLAGEQETQYF. The CDR3 DNA sequence: TGCGCCAGCACCCTGGCACCGGGACTAGCGGGAGAACAAGAGACCCAGTACTTC.

This clone was counted a few times. The chain is built from TRBV5-4 and TRBJ2-7; TRBD2 is a possible D gene (6 bases). V was shortened by 4 bases and J by 1 base, with 18 bases between the two germline ends. Germline V gene data show CDR1 as SGHNT and CDR2 as YYREEE (reference sequence). This CDR3 region has 16 residues. The CDR3 loop is CASSTGVGGGSYEQYF. As DNA, the CDR3 is TGTGCCAGCAGCACGGGAGTTGGGGGAGGTTCCTACGAGCAGTACTTC. Full variable domain (outside the CDR3, taken from reference TRBV5-4 and TRBJ2-7): ETGVTQSPTHLIKTRGQQVTLRCSSQSGHNTVSWYQQALGQGPQFIFQYYREEENGRGNFPPRFSGLQFPNYSSELNVNALELDDSALYLCASSTGVGGGSYEQYFGPGTRLTVT.

The chain recombines TRBV7-9 with TRBJ2-3; D is possibly TRBD2 (6 bases). Per the germline V gene, CDR1 is SEHNR and CDR2 is FQNEAQ (reference sequence). This CDR3 contains 15 residues. Trimming left V 5 bases short and J 6 bases short, with 18 bases between. The CDR3 loop reads CASSRGLDAHDTQYF. The CDR3 coding sequence is TGTGCCAGCAGCCGGGGACTGGACGCACATGATACGCAGTATTTT. Using reference TRBV7-9 and TRBJ2-3 for the parts outside the CDR3, the full variable domain is DTGVSQNPRHKITKRGQNVTFRCDPISEHNRLYWYRQTLGQGPEFLTYFQNEAQLEKSRLLSDRFSAERPKGSFSTLEIQRTEQGDSAMYLCASSRGLDAHDTQYFGPGTRLTVL.

The table lists this clone with a few counts. The V call is TRBV27, the J call TRBJ2-7, with 10 bases lining up with TRBD1. The CDR3 runs 18 residues. V lost 1 base to trimming and J lost 2 bases; unmatched junction nucleotides: 11. In germline, CDR1 is MNHEY, CDR2 SMNVEV (reference sequence). CDR3 residues: CASSLFSLPGTGAYEQYF. Written as DNA, the CDR3 is TGTGCCAGCAGTTTATTCTCCCTTCCCGGGACAGGGGCCTACGAGCAGTACTTC.

The gene calls are TRBV5-4 and TRBJ2-1; 14 bases agree with TRBD2. Germline V lookup: CDR1 SGHNT, CDR2 YYREEE (reference sequence). V was pared by 0 bases and J by 6 bases, with 8 bases of the junction left unmatched. The length of the CDR3 is 18 residues. This CDR3 is CASSLVRTSGGSSNEQFF. CDR3 nucleotides: TGTGCCAGCAGCTTGGTTAGGACTAGCGGGGGGAGCAGCAATGAGCAGTTCTTC.

This clone came up once. The chain employs TRBV28 and TRBJ1-1; 9 bases are a match to TRBD1. Trimming removed 6 bases from V and 5 bases from J; junction bases left unmatched: 7. This CDR3 is built from 14 residues. In germline, CDR1 is MDHEN, CDR2 SYDVKM. This CDR3 reads CASSGTGTGTEAFF. In nucleotides, the CDR3 is TGTGCCAGCAGCGGAACCGGGACAGGGACTGAAGCTTTCTTT.

The sample holds a few counts of this clone. The rearrangement uses TRBV30 and TRBJ2-2; D gene unclear. The germline gives CDR1 GTSNPN, CDR2 SVGIG (reference sequence). Trimming took off 4 bases at V and 4 bases at J, with 10 bases between the two ends. This CDR3 is 13 amino acids long. The CDR3 is CAWTHSVTGELFF. For the CDR3, the DNA is TGTGCCTGGACGCACAGTGTCACCGGGGAGCTGTTTTTT.

This chain joins TRBV11-1 and TRBJ2-1, with a weak D call TRBD2 (5 bases). The CDR3 is 13 amino acids. Per germline, CDR1 SGHAT and CDR2 FQDESV (reference sequence). V lost 4 bases, J lost 5 bases, and 9 bases lay in between. CDR3 sequence (DNA): TGTGCCAGCAGCTCGCGGACTCACAATGAGCAGTTCTTC. Encoded protein: CASSSRTHNEQFF.

This clone showed up just once. V and J are TRBV5-4 and TRBJ1-4; 9 bases are shared with TRBD1. Per germline, CDR1 SGHNT and CDR2 YYREEE (reference sequence). V was pared by 4 bases and J by 8 bases, with 6 bases of the junction left unmatched. The CDR3 runs 14 residues. The CDR3 protein is CASSLDRGDEKLFF. The CDR3 DNA sequence: TGTGCCAGCAGCCTGGACAGGGGAGACGAAAAACTGTTTTTT.

The V gene is TRBV6-5, the J gene TRBJ2-3; 8 bases are shared with TRBD1. Trimming took 7 bases from V and 3 from J; bases not matched to a gene: 9. This CDR3 is 15 amino acids long. Germline assignment: CDR1 MNHEY and CDR2 SVGAGI. The CDR3 DNA is TGTGCCAGCACCGTAACTACAGGGGGGACAGATACGCAGTATTTT. This translates into CASTVTTGGTDTQYF.

V gene TRBV19 combines with J gene TRBJ1-2; TRBD1 is a possible D gene (6 bases). V was trimmed by 5 bases and J by 4 bases, leaving 14 bases between them. Germline V gives CDR1 LNHDA, CDR2 SQIVND (reference sequence). This CDR3 contains 14 residues. The CDR3 here is CASSGDTGIYGYTF. CDR3 coding DNA: TGTGCCAGTAGTGGGGACACAGGGATCTATGGCTACACCTTC.

V and J are TRBV18 and TRBJ2-1; 7 bases agree with TRBD1. After removal of 4 bases from V and 5 bases from J, the junction contained 8 bases not matched to a gene. There are 15 residues in the CDR3. Germline CDR1 is KGHSH and CDR2 is LQKENI. CDR3 sequence (DNA): TGTGCCAGCTCACAGGACAGGACTCGAAACAATGAGCAGTTCTTC. This translates into CASSQDRTRNNEQFF.

In this sample, this clone turned up a few times. V is TRBV7-2 and J is TRBJ1-5; 8 positions match TRBD1. The CDR3 has 14 amino acids. Trimming took 4 bases from V and 10 from J; bases not matched to a gene: 9. CDR1 and CDR2 from the germline V gene are SGHTA and FQGNSA. The CDR3 reads CASSSDRGSSPQHF. CDR3 nucleotides: TGTGCCAGCAGCTCAGACAGGGGTAGTAGCCCCCAGCATTTT.

J is TRBJ2-5 and V is TRBV10-2, with D perhaps TRBD2 (5 bases). CDR3 length: 12 residues. The germline V and J ends were trimmed by 8 bases and 2 bases, with 9 bases remaining between them. Per germline, CDR1 WSHSY and CDR2 SAAADI. The CDR3 nucleotides are TGCGCCAGCTCAGCGGCTCAAGAGACCCAGTACTTC. This gives the protein CASSAAQETQYF.